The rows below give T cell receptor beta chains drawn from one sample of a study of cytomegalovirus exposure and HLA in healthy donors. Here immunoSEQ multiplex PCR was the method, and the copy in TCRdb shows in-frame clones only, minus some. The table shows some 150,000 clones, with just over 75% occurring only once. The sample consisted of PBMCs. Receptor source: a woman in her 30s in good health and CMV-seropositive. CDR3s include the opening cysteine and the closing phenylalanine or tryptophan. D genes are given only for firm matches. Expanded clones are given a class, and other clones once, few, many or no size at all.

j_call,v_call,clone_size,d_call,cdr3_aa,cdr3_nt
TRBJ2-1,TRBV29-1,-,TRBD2,CSVGGTSGRAADEQFF,TGCAGCGTTGGCGGGACTAGCGGGAGAGCGGCCGATGAGCAGTTCTTC
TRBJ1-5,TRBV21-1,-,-,CASSKEGGGRPQHF,TGTGCCAGCAGCAAAGAGGGGGGGGGAAGGCCCCAGCATTTT
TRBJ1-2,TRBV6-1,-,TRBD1,CASSEQGRGRGTGYTF,TGTGCCAGCAGTGAACAAGGCAGGGGGCGAGGTACTGGCTACACCTTC
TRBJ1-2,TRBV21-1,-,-,CASTPGARTPNYGYTF,TGTGCCAGCACCCCGGGAGCTAGAACCCCTAACTATGGCTACACCTTC
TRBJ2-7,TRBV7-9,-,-,CASSLGAPGAPFEQYF,TGTGCCAGCAGCTTAGGGGCCCCGGGAGCTCCCTTTGAGCAGTACTTC
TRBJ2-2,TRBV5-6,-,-,CASSLLMTLAYTGELFF,TGTGCCAGCAGCTTGTTGATGACTCTAGCGTACACCGGGGAGCTGTTTTTT
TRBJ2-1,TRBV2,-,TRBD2,CASSEWVAGAGNEQFF,TGTGCCAGCAGTGAATGGGTAGCGGGAGCGGGAAATGAGCAGTTCTTC
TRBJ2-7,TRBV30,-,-,CAWSDHDEQYF,TGTGCCTGGAGTGATCATGACGAGCAGTACTTC
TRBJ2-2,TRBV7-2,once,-,CASSLVGTANTGELFF,TGTGCCAGCAGCTTAGTAGGAACAGCGAACACCGGGGAGCTGTTTTTT
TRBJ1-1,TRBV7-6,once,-,CASFGTIFSEAFF,TGTGCCAGCTTCGGGACAATTTTTTCTGAAGCTTTCTTT
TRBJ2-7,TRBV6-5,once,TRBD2,CASSSQGLAIGGEQYF,TGTGCCAGCAGTTCTCAGGGACTAGCGATTGGTGGCGAGCAGTACTTC
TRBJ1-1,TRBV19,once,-,CASSIDQRALNTEAFF,TGTGCCAGTAGTATAGATCAGAGGGCCTTGAACACTGAAGCTTTCTTT
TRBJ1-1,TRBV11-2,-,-,CASSLPTGEAFF,TGTGCCAGCAGCTTACCGACGGGTGAAGCTTTCTTT
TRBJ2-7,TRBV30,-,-,CAWSTVVGEMGEQYF,TGTGCCTGGAGTACAGTGGTGGGAGAGATGGGCGAGCAGTACTTC
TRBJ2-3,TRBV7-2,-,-,CASSLGPDTQYF,TGTGCCAGCAGCTTAGGGCCCGATACGCAGTATTTT
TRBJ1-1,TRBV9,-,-,CASSVDPTSTRAFF,TGTGCCAGCAGCGTAGATCCTACTTCAACTAGAGCTTTCTTT
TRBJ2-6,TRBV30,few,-,CAWSLGGGANVLTF,TGTGCCTGGAGTCTTGGCGGCGGGGCCAACGTCCTGACTTTC
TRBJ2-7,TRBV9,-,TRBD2,CASSASVAGFHEQYF,TGTGCCAGCAGCGCCTCAGTAGCGGGATTCCACGAGCAGTACTTC
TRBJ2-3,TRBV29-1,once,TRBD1,CSVEGTGGSTDTQYF,TGCAGCGTGGAAGGGACAGGGGGTAGCACAGATACGCAGTATTTT
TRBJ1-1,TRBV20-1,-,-,CSAFRNTEAFF,TGCAGTGCTTTCAGGAACACTGAAGCTTTCTTT
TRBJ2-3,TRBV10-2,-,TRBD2,CASSEWPLAGGNTDTQYF,TGCGCCAGCAGTGAGTGGCCCCTAGCGGGAGGTAACACAGATACGCAGTATTTT
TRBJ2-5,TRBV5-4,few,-,CASSLARGAGTQYF,TGTGCCAGCAGCTTGGCCAGGGGGGCGGGGACCCAGTACTTC
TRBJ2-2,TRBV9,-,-,CASSVGTNTGELFF,TGTGCCAGCAGCGTAGGGACAAACACCGGGGAGCTGTTTTTT
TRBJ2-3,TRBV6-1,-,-,CASSEGGRGTDTQYF,TGTGCCAGCAGTGAAGGGGGCAGGGGCACAGATACGCAGTATTTT
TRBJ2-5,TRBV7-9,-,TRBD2,CASSFGLGGETQYF,TGTGCCAGCAGCTTCGGACTAGGCGGAGAGACCCAGTACTTC
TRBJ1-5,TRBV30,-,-,CAWSSRRGRNQPQHF,TGTGCCTGGAGTAGTCGGCGGGGACGCAATCAGCCCCAGCATTTT
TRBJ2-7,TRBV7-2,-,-,CASSLMASSYEQYF,TGTGCCAGCAGCTTAATGGCCAGCTCCTACGAGCAGTACTTC
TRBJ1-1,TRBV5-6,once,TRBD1,CASSSGTGVTTEAFF,TGTGCCAGCAGCTCAGGGACAGGGGTAACCACTGAAGCTTTCTTT
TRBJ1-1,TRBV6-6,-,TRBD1,CASSYPKGAPNTEAFF,TGTGCCAGCAGTTATCCTAAGGGGGCCCCGAACACTGAAGCTTTCTTT
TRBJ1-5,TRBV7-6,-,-,CASSSRDQPQHF,TGTGCCAGCAGCTCACGGGATCAGCCCCAGCATTTT
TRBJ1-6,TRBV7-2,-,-,CASSPAPGSSYNSPLHF,TGTGCCAGCAGCCCAGCCCCGGGGAGCTCCTATAATTCACCCCTCCACTTT
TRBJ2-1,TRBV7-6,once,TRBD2,CASEGLAGPSTYNEQFF,TGTGCCAGCGAAGGACTAGCGGGACCCTCAACCTACAATGAGCAGTTCTTC
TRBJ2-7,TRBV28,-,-,CASLSGQIHYEQYF,TGTGCCAGTCTGTCTGGACAGATACACTACGAGCAGTACTTC
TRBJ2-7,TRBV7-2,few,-,CASSGGRNYEQYF,TGTGCCAGCAGCGGCGGGCGGAACTACGAGCAGTACTTC
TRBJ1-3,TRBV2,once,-,CASSQTGNTIYF,TGTGCCAGCAGCCAGACAGGAAACACCATATATTTT
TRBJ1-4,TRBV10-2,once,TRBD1,CASGGQARGIEKLFF,TGCGCCAGCGGGGGACAGGCCCGCGGAATAGAAAAACTGTTTTTT
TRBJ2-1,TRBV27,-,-,CASVRYGGLLTDYEQFF,TGTGCCAGCGTTCGATATGGTGGACTCCTAACGGACTATGAGCAGTTCTTC
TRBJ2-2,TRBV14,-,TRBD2,CASSQDGLASGELFF,TGTGCCAGCAGCCAAGACGGACTAGCGTCCGGGGAGCTGTTTTTT
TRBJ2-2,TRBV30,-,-,CAWSPGHAPANTGELFF,TGTGCCTGGAGTCCGGGACACGCTCCAGCGAACACCGGGGAGCTGTTTTTT
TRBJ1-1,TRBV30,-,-,CAWSSTLNTEAFF,TGTGCCTGGAGCTCCACTTTGAACACTGAAGCTTTCTTT
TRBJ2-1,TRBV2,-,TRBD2,CASSEGGLAGEREQFF,TGTGCCAGCAGTGAAGGAGGGCTAGCGGGAGAGCGTGAGCAGTTCTTC
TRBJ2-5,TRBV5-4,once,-,CASSLAGETQYF,TGTGCCAGCAGCTTGGCAGGAGAGACCCAGTACTTC
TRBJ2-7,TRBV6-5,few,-,CASSYSYGESYEQYF,TGTGCCAGCAGTTACTCCTACGGGGAATCCTACGAGCAGTACTTC
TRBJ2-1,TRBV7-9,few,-,CASSPAIAVHEQFF,TGTGCCAGCAGCCCAGCGATAGCTGTTCATGAGCAGTTCTTC
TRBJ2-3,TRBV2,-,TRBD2,CASSGLAGTADTQYF,TGTGCCAGCAGCGGACTAGCGGGAACGGCAGATACGCAGTATTTT
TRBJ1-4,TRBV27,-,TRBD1,CASSLTGGTEKLFF,TGTGCCAGCAGTTTGACAGGGGGTACTGAAAAACTGTTTTTT
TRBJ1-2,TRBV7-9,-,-,CASSLAGKYEGYTF,TGTGCCAGCAGCTTAGCCGGGAAATATGAAGGCTACACCTTC
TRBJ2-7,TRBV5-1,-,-,CASSLDGYAYEQYF,TGCGCCAGCAGCTTGGACGGGTACGCCTACGAGCAGTACTTC
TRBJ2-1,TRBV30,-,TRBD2,CASPGLAVYNEQFF,TGTGCCTCCCCGGGACTAGCTGTTTACAATGAGCAGTTCTTC
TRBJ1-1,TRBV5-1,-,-,CASSLAAVSNTEAFF,TGCGCCAGCAGCTTGGCCGCAGTTTCGAACACTGAAGCTTTCTTT
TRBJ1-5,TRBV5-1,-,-,CASSLVRLADSPLSNQPQHF,TGCGCCAGCAGCTTGGTGCGGTTGGCGGACAGCCCTTTAAGCAATCAGCCCCAGCATTTT